This T cell receptor (beta chain) stems from a study of cytomegalovirus exposure and HLA in healthy donors. This CDR3 has 15 amino acids. Germline V gene data show CDR1 as LGHNA and CDR2 as YSLEER. The germline V and J ends were trimmed by 1 base and 5 bases, with 15 bases remaining between them. In the PCR, 60 Vbeta and 13 Jbeta primers were used. Profiling relied on immunoSEQ multiplex PCR, and the TCRdb table lists in-frame clones only, not all of them. The sample has 99,000 or so clones; approximately 83% are singletons. Study observations and caveats: In a later analysis, an Asian-associated ancestry cluster reportedly showed fewer N-insertions than the roughly 700-donor mean. Using the classifier, cytomegalovirus status was reportedly diagnosed with high specificity and sensitivity.

Note on this clone: The antigen remains unidentified.

The specimen was PBMCs. The genes are TRBV4-3 and TRBJ2-7; weak D call: TRBD1 (7 bases). The sequence was collected from a young man in good health and CMV-seronegative. This chain's CDR3 is CASSQAGGTFHEQYF. The CDR3 DNA reads as TGCGCCAGCAGCCAAGCAGGGGGGACCTTCCACGAGCAGTACTTC.